This T cell receptor beta chain appears in the sequencing data of a study of T cells in Graves' hyperthyroidism and ophthalmopathy. In the study overall: Peripheral blood samples were taken at initial diagnosis, prior to any treatment.

RNA transcripts yielded amplified TCR beta CDR3 regions. RT-PCR in the first round (using the HTBI primer set) targeted the TCR CDR3. TCRdb passed the multiplex PCR reads through MiXCR, listing each CDR3 protein once. The top ten hold about 12% of the sample, which has 620,000 or so distinct CDR3 sequences, 14% seen once. V was cut by 3 bases and J by 3 bases, with 9 bases left in between. Germline V gene sequence: CDR1 SGHRS, CDR2 YFSETQ. CDR3 length: 13 amino acids. This chain joins TRBV5-1 and TRBJ2-5; D is unclear. The receptor's source is a woman aged 50 to 60 with Graves' ophthalmopathy. Sequenced: blood. CDR3 DNA: TGCGCCAGCAGCTCGGCTGGTGAAGAGACCCAGTACTTC. Encoded protein: CASSSAGEETQYF.